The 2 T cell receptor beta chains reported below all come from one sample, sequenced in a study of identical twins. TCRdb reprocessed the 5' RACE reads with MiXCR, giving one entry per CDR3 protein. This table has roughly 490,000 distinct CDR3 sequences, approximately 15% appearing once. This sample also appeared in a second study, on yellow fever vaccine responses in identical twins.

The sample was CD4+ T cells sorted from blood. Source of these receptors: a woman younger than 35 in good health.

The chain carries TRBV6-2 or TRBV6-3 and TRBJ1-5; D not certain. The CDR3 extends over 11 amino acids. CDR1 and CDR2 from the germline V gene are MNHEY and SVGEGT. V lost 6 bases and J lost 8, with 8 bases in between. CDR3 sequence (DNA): TGTGCCAGCAGCAATAATGAGCCCCAGCATTTT. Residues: CASSNNEPQHF.

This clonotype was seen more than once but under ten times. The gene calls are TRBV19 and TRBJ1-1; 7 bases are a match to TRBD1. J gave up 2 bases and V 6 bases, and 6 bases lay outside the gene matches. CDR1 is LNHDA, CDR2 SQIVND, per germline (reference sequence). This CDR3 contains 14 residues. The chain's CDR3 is CASRETGTNTEAFF. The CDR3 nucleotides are TGTGCCAGTAGGGAGACAGGGACTAACACTGAAGCTTTCTTT.